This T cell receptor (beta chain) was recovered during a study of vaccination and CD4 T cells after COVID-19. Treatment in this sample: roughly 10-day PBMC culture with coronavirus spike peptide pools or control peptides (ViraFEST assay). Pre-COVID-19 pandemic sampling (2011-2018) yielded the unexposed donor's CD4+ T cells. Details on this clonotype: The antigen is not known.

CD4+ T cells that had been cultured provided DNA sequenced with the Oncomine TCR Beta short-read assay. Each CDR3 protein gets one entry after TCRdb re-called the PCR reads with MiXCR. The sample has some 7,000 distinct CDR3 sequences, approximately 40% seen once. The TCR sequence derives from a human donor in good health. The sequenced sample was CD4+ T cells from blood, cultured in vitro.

Here the CDR3 reads CATSDWTGGGYTF. The DNA of the CDR3 is TGTGCCACCAGTGACTGGACAGGGGGCGGCTACACCTTC. The rearrangement links TRBV24-1 to TRBJ1-2, with 11 bases fitting TRBD1. The V and J ends lost 4 bases and 8 bases, in that order; junction bases with no gene match: 2. CDR1 KGHDR and CDR2 SFDVKD come from the germline V gene. The CDR3 has 13 residues.